The 25 T cell receptor beta chains reported below all come from one sample, sequenced in a study of blood T cell repertoires in COVID-19. Produced via immunoSEQ multiplex PCR; TCRdb's table is partial and in-frame only. Among 50,000 to 60,000 clones listed, about 88% were seen once. Specimen: peripheral blood. The receptors shown here come from a man in his sixties with acute or convalescent COVID-19.

The rearrangement links TRBV5-1 to TRBJ1-4, with 9 bases lining up with TRBD1. V gave up 9 bases and J gave up 7 bases; unmatched junction bases: 13. This CDR3 contains 15 residues. Germline values: CDR1 SGHRS, CDR2 YFSETQ. CDR3 residues: CATRIGDRVIEKLFF. In DNA form, the CDR3 reads TGCGCCACCAGAATCGGGGACAGGGTAATTGAAAAACTGTTTTTT.

The CDR3 bases are TGTGCCTGGAGTGTGGGTCCAGCGGATACGCAGTATTTT. Amino acids: CAWSVGPADTQYF. The V gene is TRBV30, the J gene TRBJ2-3; D remains ambiguous. The V end lost 0 bases, the J end lost 6 bases, and 10 bases lay between the germline ends. The CDR3 contains 13 residues. CDR1 and CDR2 (germline): GTSNPN, SVGIG (reference sequence).

This rearrangement joins TRBV19 to TRBJ2-7; TRBD1 might be the D (5 bases). Trimming left V 0 bases short and J 9 bases short, with 15 bases between. Looked up from germline, CDR1 is LNHDA and CDR2 is SQIVND (reference sequence). The CDR3 extends over 14 amino acids. The CDR3 nucleotides read TGTGCCAGTAGTATAGATGACAGTCGGGTAGGGCAGTACTTC. This encodes CASSIDDSRVGQYF.

This chain joins TRBV7-9 and TRBJ1-4; perhaps TRBD1 as D (5 bases). This CDR3 region has 16 residues. The germline V gene has CDR1 SEHNR and CDR2 FQNEAQ (reference sequence). V was shortened by 5 bases and J by 10 bases, with 23 bases between the two germline ends. The CDR3 region has the DNA TGTGCCAGCAGCCAGAACTCAGGGTCTAGACCTGGAAAACTGTTTTTT. Encoded protein: CASSQNSGSRPGKLFF.

The chain uses TRBV21-1 and TRBJ1-3; the table's TRBD1 call for D was not verified on the DNA. TRBV21-1 is tagged as a pseudogene. The CDR3 sequence is 15 residues long. The CDR3 region has the DNA TGTGCCAGCAGCAAAGTCCCAGGGTCTGGAAACACCATATATTTT. Translated, it gives CASSKVPGSGNTIYF.

This chain links TRBV5-6 with TRBJ2-1; 8 nucleotides line up with TRBD1. The CDR3 length is 17 residues. The V and J ends lost 3 bases and 0 bases, in that order; junction bases with no gene match: 8. Per the germline V gene, CDR1 is SGHDT and CDR2 is YYEEEE. This CDR3 reads CASSSQGALSSYNEQFF. CDR3 sequence (DNA): TGTGCCAGCAGCTCTCAGGGGGCTTTGAGCTCCTACAATGAGCAGTTCTTC.

This chain joins TRBV5-1 and TRBJ2-3; 9 positions agree with TRBD2. The V segment lost 4 bases and the J segment 2 bases; nucleotides outside the gene matches: 11. This CDR3 region has 17 residues. Germline CDR1 reads SGHRS; CDR2 reads YFSETQ. The chain's CDR3 is CASSRRSSGASTDTQYF. The DNA of the CDR3 is TGCGCCAGCAGCCGGAGGTCTAGCGGGGCCTCCACAGATACGCAGTATTTT. Filled out from reference TRBV5-1 and TRBJ2-3, the complete variable domain reads KAGVTQTPRYLIKTRGQQVTLSCSPISGHRSVSWYQQTPGQGLQFLFEYFSETQRNKGNFPGRFSGRQFSNSRSEMNVSTLELGDSALYLCASSRRSSGASTDTQYFGPGTRLTVL.

The chain combines TRBV10-2 with TRBJ2-7, with D maybe TRBD1 (5 bases). The V and J ends lost 3 bases and 3 bases respectively, with 9 bases between them. This CDR3 has 13 residues. Germline CDR1 is WSHSY and CDR2 is SAAADI. The CDR3 here is CASSESGIYEQYF. The DNA for the CDR3 is TGCGCCAGCAGTGAATCAGGGATCTACGAGCAGTACTTC.

This chain links TRBV7-9 with TRBJ2-1; D not resolved. The CDR3 covers 15 residues. Germline CDR1 and CDR2: SEHNR and FQNEAQ (reference sequence). V dropped 3 bases and J dropped 0 bases, with 9 bases sitting between them. Here the CDR3 reads CASSLQQISYNEQFF. As DNA, the CDR3 is TGTGCCAGCAGCTTGCAACAGATCTCCTACAATGAGCAGTTCTTC.

V is TRBV5-1 and J is TRBJ1-1; 7 positions match TRBD1. Germline CDR1 and CDR2: SGHRS and YFSETQ. The CDR3 covers 17 residues. J was trimmed by 0 bases and V by 4 bases; bases with no gene match: 12. CDR3 in DNA: TGCGCCAGCAGCCCTCGACAGGGTTTGGGCATGAACACTGAAGCTTTCTTT. Protein sequence: CASSPRQGLGMNTEAFF.

The rearrangement uses TRBV18 and TRBJ1-2; D unresolved. The CDR3 runs 13 residues. The V gene lost 2 bases and the J gene lost 4 bases, with 8 bases spanning the gap. Germline V gene sequence: CDR1 KGHSH, CDR2 LQKENI. DNA of the CDR3: TGTGCCAGCTCACCAGGCAGGTCCTATGGCTACACCTTC. Protein product: CASSPGRSYGYTF.

This rearrangement joins TRBV6-4 to TRBJ2-4; TRBD1 agrees at 10 bases. Germline V gene lookup returns CDR1 MRHNA and CDR2 SNTAGT. CDR3 length: 13 amino acids. V was clipped by 5 bases and J by 8 bases; unmatched bases: 3. The CDR3 DNA follows: TGTGCCAGCAGTCCGGACAGGGGGGACATTCAGTACTTC. This encodes CASSPDRGDIQYF.

The CDR3: CASSVGQHQGETQYF. CDR3 nucleotides: TGCGCCAGCAGCGTGGGACAGCACCAGGGAGAGACCCAGTACTTC. The chain links TRBV5-1 to TRBJ2-5, with TRBD1 matching over 7 bases. Trimming took 4 bases from V and 4 from J; bases not matched to a gene: 10. CDR3 length: 15 amino acids. Germline V lookup: CDR1 SGHRS, CDR2 YFSETQ.

This clone was recorded only once. This chain links TRBV27 with TRBJ2-2; a weak D match, TRBD2 (5 bases). Trimming took 4 bases from V and 0 from J, leaving 12 bases between them. This CDR3 spans 16 amino acids. Germline CDR1 MNHEY, CDR2 SMNVEV (reference sequence). The CDR3 sequence is CASSSSGTSNTGELFF. The CDR3 nucleotides are TGTGCCAGCAGTTCGAGCGGAACCTCGAACACCGGGGAGCTGTTTTTT.

The rearrangement links TRBV18 to TRBJ1-1; 7 bases are shared with TRBD1. The J segment lost 2 bases and the V segment lost 3 bases, leaving 6 bases of the junction unmatched. The CDR3 runs to 15 residues. Germline V CDR1 and CDR2: KGHSH, LQKENI. CDR3 nucleotides: TGTGCCAGCTCACCTTCCGGGACAGCTAACACTGAAGCTTTCTTT. The encoded protein is CASSPSGTANTEAFF.

The gene calls are TRBV9 and TRBJ2-3, with 10 bases identical to TRBD2. CDR3 length: 16 amino acids. Trimming removed 4 bases from V and 6 bases from J; junction bases left unmatched: 11. Germline lookup yields CDR1 SGDLS and CDR2 YYNGEE. CDR3 sequence reads: CASSHRRLAGVDTQYF. The CDR3 DNA reads TGTGCCAGCAGCCATCGGAGGCTAGCGGGGGTTGATACGCAGTATTTT.

There are a few counts of this clone. This chain connects TRBV7-8 to TRBJ1-4; D is undetermined. The V and J ends lost 1 base and 7 bases respectively, with 13 bases between them. From germline, CDR1 is SGHVS and CDR2 FQNEAQ. The CDR3 spans 15 residues. The CDR3 bases are TGTGCCAGCAGCTTAGGAGGCGGGCGCGGTGAAAAACTGTTTTTT. This codes for CASSLGGGRGEKLFF. Together with reference TRBV7-8 and TRBJ1-4, the CDR3 gives the full variable domain: GAGVSQSPRYKVAKRGQDVALRCDPISGHVSLFWYQQALGQGPEFLTYFQNEAQLDKSGLPSDRFFAERPEGSVSTLKIQRTQQEDSAVYLCASSLGGGRGEKLFFGSGTQLSVL.

This rearrangement joins TRBV3-1 (or the pseudogene TRBV3-2) to TRBJ2-6, with unresolved D. V was shortened by 5 bases and J by 0 bases, with 8 bases between the two germline ends. The CDR3 length is 15 residues. Germline CDR1 LGHDT, CDR2 YNNKEL (reference sequence). The chain's CDR3 is CASSSYSSGANVLTF. The CDR3 bases are TGTGCCAGCAGCTCCTACAGCTCTGGGGCCAACGTCCTGACTTTC.

The V call is TRBV18, the J call TRBJ2-3; 9 bases map to TRBD1. CDR3 length: 15 amino acids. Germline CDR1 reads KGHSH; CDR2 reads LQKENI. V was clipped by 6 bases and J by 2 bases; unmatched bases: 6. The CDR3 nucleotides are TGTGCCAGCTCGTCCGGGACAGGGAACACAGATACGCAGTATTTT. Protein sequence: CASSSGTGNTDTQYF.

The V gene is TRBV5-4, the J gene TRBJ1-2; D uncertain. Germline-derived CDR1 and CDR2 are SGHNT and YYREEE (reference sequence). V lost 2 bases to trimming and J lost 3 bases, with 20 bases between them. This CDR3 has 17 residues. CDR3 protein: CASSLWSGRQDDYGYTF. The DNA of the CDR3 is TGTGCCAGCAGCTTATGGTCAGGTCGGCAAGACGACTATGGCTACACCTTC.

The chain couples TRBV11-1 to TRBJ1-1; 9 nucleotides line up with TRBD1. V was clipped by 8 bases and J by 5 bases; unmatched bases: 9. The CDR3 length is 14 residues. Germline V gene lookup returns CDR1 SGHAT and CDR2 FQDESV (reference sequence). The CDR3 protein is CASEVGTGQTEAFF. For the CDR3, the DNA is TGTGCCAGCGAAGTCGGGACAGGGCAGACTGAAGCTTTCTTT.

This rearrangement joins TRBV2 to TRBJ2-2, with D maybe TRBD2 (5 bases). V lost 4 bases to trimming and J lost 3 bases, with 12 bases between them. Germline CDR1 SNHLY, CDR2 FYNNEI. The length of the CDR3 is 15 residues. The CDR3 region has the DNA TGTGCCAGCAGTGTTACGGGGTCCTACACCGGGGAGCTGTTTTTT. Its translation is CASSVTGSYTGELFF.

The rearrangement uses TRBV7-9 and TRBJ2-1; a weak D match, TRBD1 (6 bases). With 0 bases removed from V and 3 bases from J, the gap between germline ends came to 9 bases. From germline, CDR1 is SEHNR and CDR2 FQNEAQ (reference sequence). CDR3 size: 15 residues. CDR3 sequence (DNA): TGTGCCAGCAGCTTAGCACAGGGTTACTACAATGAGCAGTTCTTC. Its protein is CASSLAQGYYNEQFF.

This chain uses TRBV6-5 with TRBJ1-5; D ambiguous. The germline V gene encodes CDR1 MNHEY and CDR2 SVGAGI. Trimming left V 0 bases short and J 3 bases short, with 9 bases between. This CDR3 spans 15 amino acids. The CDR3 nucleotides are TGTGCCAGCAGTTACTCGAGTCTCAACAATCAGCCCCAGCATTTT. Its protein is CASSYSSLNNQPQHF.

The chain has TRBV29-1 and TRBJ2-1; tentatively, D is TRBD1 (6 bases). Germline V lookup: CDR1 SQVTM, CDR2 ANQGSEA. The CDR3 length is 12 residues. Between the trimmed V and J ends, which lost 7 bases and 6 bases, there was a span of 13 bases. This chain's CDR3 is CSARQVRNEQFF. Written as DNA, the CDR3 is TGCAGCGCTAGACAGGTCCGCAATGAGCAGTTCTTC.